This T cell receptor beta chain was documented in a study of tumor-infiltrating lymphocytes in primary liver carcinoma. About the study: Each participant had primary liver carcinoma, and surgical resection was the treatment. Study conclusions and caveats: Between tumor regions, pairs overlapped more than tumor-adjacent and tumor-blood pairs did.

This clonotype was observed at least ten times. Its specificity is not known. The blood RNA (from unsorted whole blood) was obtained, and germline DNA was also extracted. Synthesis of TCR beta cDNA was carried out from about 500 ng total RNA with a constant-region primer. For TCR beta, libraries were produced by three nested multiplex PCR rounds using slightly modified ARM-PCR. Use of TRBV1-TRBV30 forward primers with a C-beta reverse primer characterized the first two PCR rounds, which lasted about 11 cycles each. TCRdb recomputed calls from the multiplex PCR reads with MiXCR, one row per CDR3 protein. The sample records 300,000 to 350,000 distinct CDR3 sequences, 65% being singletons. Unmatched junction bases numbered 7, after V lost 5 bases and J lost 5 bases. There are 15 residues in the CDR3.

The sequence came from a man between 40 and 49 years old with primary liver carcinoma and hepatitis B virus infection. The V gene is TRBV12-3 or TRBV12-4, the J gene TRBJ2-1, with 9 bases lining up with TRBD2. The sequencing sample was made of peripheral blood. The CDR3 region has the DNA TGTGCCAGCAGTGCCGTAGCGGGAGTAAACAATGAGCAGTTCTTC. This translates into CASSAVAGVNNEQFF.